The source of this TCR beta chain is a study of T cell changes during pregnancy in multiple sclerosis. TCRdb keeps only in-frame clones here, not all; method: immunoSEQ multiplex PCR. The data contain nearly 25,000 clones, approximately 90% of them singletons. The sequence came from a female donor in good health, enrolled as a control in a pregnancy study. The material was CD4+ T cells from peripheral blood mononuclear cells, obtained in the first trimester of pregnancy.

CDR3 sequence: CASTTGRGGYTF. In nucleotides, the CDR3 is TGTGCCAGCACCACGGGGCGGGGTGGCTACACCTTC. The chain links TRBV27 to TRBJ1-2; D may be TRBD1 (5 bases). CDR3 length: 12 residues. V was shortened by 7 bases and J by 7 bases, with 13 bases between the two germline ends. Germline V gives CDR1 MNHEY, CDR2 SMNVEV (reference sequence).